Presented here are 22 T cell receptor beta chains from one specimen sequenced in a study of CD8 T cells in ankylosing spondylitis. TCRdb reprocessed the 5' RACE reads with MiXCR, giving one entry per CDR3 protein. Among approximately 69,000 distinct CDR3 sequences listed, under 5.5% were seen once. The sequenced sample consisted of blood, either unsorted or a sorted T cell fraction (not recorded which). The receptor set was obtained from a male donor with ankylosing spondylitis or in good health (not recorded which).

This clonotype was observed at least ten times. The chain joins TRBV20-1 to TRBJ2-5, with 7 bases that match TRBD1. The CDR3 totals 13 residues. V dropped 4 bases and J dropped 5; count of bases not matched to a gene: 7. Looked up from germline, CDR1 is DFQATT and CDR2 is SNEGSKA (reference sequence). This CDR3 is CSANLDRFETQYF. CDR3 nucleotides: TGCAGTGCTAACCTGGACAGGTTCGAGACCCAGTACTTC.

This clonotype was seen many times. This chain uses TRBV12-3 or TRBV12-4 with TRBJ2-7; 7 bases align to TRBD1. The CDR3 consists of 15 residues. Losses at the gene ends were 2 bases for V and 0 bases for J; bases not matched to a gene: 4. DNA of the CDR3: TGTGCCAGCAGTTTAAGACAGGGATCCTCCTACGAGCAGTACTTC. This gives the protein CASSLRQGSSYEQYF.

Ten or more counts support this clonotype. CDR3 sequence (DNA): TGTGCCAGCAGCGTAGGGGGACAGGCGAATGGCTACACCTTC. Translated: CASSVGGQANGYTF. This chain connects TRBV9 to TRBJ1-2, with 8 positions matching TRBD1. The CDR3 has 14 amino acids. The V and J ends lost 0 bases and 6 bases, in that order; junction bases with no gene match: 4. The germline V gene encodes CDR1 SGDLS and CDR2 YYNGEE.

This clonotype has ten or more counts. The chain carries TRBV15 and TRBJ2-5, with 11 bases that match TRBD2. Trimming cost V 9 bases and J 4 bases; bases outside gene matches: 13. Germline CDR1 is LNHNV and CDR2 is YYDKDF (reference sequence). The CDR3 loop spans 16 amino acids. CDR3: CATDTSPGLAVETQYF. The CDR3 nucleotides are TGTGCCACAGACACGTCCCCGGGACTAGCGGTAGAGACCCAGTACTTC. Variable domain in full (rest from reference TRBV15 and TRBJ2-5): DAMVIQNPRYQVTQFGKPVTLSCSQTLNHNVMYWYQQKSSQAPKLLFHYYDKDFNNEADTPDNFQSRRPNTSFCFLDIRSPGLGDTAMYLCATDTSPGLAVETQYFGPGTRLLVL.

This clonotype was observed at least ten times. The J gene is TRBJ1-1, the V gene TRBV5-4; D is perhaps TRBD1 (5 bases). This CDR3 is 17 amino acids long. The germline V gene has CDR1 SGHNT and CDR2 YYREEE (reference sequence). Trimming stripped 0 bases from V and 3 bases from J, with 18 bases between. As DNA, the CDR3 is TGTGCCAGCAGCTTGGAAATAGGGGCAAACCTAGACACTGAAGCTTTCTTT. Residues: CASSLEIGANLDTEAFF. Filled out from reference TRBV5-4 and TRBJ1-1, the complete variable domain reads ETGVTQSPTHLIKTRGQQVTLRCSSQSGHNTVSWYQQALGQGPQFIFQYYREEENGRGNFPPRFSGLQFPNYSSELNVNALELDDSALYLCASSLEIGANLDTEAFFGQGTRLTVV.

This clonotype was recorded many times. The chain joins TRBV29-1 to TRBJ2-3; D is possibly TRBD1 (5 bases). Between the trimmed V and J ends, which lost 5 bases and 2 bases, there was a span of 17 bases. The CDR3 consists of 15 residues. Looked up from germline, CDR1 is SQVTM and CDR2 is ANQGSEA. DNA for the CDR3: TGCAGCGTTCCGATGGGTTCAGGGCCCACAGATACGCAGTATTTT. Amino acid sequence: CSVPMGSGPTDTQYF.

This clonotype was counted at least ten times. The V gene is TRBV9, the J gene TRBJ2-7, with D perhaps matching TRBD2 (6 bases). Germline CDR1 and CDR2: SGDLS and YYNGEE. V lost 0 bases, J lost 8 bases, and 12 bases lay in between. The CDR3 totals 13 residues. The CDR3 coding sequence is TGTGCCAGCAGCGTAGATCAGGGAGGTAAGCAGTACTTC. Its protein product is CASSVDQGGKQYF. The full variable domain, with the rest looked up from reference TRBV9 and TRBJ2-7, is DSGVTQTPKHLITATGQRVTLRCSPRSGDLSVYWYQQSLDQGLQFLIQYYNGEERAKGNILERFSAQQFPDLHSELNLSSLELGDSALYFCASSVDQGGKQYFGPGTRLTVT.

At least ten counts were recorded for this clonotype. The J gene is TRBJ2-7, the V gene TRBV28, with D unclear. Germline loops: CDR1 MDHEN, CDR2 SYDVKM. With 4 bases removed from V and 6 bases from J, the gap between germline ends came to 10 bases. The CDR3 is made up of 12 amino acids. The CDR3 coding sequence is TGTGCCAGCAGTTCCGCGAAGGGCGAGCAGTACTTC. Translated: CASSSAKGEQYF. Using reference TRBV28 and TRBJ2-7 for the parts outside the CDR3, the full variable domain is DVKVTQSSRYLVKRTGEKVFLECVQDMDHENMFWYRQDPGLGLRLIYFSYDVKMKEKGDIPEGYSVSREKKERFSLILESASTNQTSMYLCASSSAKGEQYFGPGTRLTVT.

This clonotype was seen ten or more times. The CDR3 protein is CASSAGTGSSDTQYF. The CDR3 DNA follows: TGTGCCAGCAGCGCCGGGACAGGGAGTTCAGATACGCAGTATTTT. This chain connects TRBV9 to TRBJ2-3, with TRBD1 matching over 9 bases. The CDR3 has 15 amino acids. J gave up 4 bases and V 3 bases, and 6 bases lay outside the gene matches. The germline V gene encodes CDR1 SGDLS and CDR2 YYNGEE.

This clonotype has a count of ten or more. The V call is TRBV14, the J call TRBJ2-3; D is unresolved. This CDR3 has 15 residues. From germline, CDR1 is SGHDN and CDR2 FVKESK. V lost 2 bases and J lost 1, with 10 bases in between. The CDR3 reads CASSQSTVGTDTQYF. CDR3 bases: TGTGCCAGCAGCCAATCGACGGTTGGCACAGATACGCAGTATTTT.

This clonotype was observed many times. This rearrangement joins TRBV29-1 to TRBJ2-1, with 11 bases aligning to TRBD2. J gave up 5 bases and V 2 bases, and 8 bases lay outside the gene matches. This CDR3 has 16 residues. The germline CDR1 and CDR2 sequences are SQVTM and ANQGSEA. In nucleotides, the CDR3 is TGCAGCGTTGAAAGGCCTAGCGGGGGGTCCCACAATGAGCAGTTCTTC. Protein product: CSVERPSGGSHNEQFF.

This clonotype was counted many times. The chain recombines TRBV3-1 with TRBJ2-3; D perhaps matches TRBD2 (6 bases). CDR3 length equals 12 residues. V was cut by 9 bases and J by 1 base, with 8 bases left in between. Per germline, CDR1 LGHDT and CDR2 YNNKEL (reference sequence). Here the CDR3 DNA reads TGTGCCAGTAAGCGGGGCACAGATACGCAGTATTTT. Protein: CASKRGTDTQYF.

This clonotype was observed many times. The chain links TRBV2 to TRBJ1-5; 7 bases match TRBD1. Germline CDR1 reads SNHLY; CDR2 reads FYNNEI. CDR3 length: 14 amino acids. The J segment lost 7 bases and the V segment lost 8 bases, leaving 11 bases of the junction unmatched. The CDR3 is CASSRQGEDQPQHF. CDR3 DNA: TGTGCCAGCTCAAGACAGGGTGAGGACCAGCCCCAGCATTTT.

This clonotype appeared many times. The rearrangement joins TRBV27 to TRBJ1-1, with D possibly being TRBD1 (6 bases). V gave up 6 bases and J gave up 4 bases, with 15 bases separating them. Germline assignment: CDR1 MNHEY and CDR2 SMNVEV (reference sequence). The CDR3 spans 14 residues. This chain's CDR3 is CASSRITGFTEAFF. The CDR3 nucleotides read TGTGCCAGCAGCCGAATTACAGGGTTCACTGAAGCTTTCTTT.

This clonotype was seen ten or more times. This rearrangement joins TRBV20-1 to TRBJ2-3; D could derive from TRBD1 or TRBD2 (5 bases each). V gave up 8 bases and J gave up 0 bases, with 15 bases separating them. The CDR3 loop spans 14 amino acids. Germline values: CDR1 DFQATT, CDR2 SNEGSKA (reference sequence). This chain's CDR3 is CSPKRDPSTDTQYF. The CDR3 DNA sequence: TGCAGTCCGAAAAGGGACCCTAGCACAGATACGCAGTATTTT.

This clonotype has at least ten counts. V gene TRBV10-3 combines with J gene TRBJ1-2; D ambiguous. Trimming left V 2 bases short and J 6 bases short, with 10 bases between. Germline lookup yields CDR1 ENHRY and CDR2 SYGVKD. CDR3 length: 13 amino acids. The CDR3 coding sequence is TGTGCCATCAGTGAGGAGACGGACGATGGCTACACCTTC. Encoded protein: CAISEETDDGYTF.

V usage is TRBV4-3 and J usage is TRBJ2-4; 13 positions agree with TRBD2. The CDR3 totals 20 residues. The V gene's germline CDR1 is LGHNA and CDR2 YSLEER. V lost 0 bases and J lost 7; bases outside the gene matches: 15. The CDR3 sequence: CASSQDVIDLTSGGVNIQYF. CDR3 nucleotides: TGCGCCAGCAGCCAAGATGTGATCGATCTTACTAGCGGGGGGGTGAACATTCAGTACTTC.

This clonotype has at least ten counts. CDR3 amino acids: CASSQWSGTGGHEQYF. The CDR3 DNA reads TGTGCCAGCAGCCAGTGGTCGGGGACAGGGGGCCACGAGCAGTACTTC. The chain is built from TRBV12-3 or TRBV12-4 and TRBJ2-7, with TRBD1 matching over 12 bases. The CDR3 consists of 16 residues. Losses at the gene ends were 6 bases for V and 5 bases for J; bases not matched to a gene: 11.

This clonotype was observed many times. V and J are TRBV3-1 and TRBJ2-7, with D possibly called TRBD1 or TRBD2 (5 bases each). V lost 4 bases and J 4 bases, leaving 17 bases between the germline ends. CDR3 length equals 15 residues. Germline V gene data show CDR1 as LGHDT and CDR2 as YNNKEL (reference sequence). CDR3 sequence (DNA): TGTGCCAGCAGCCCCCCCGGGACCACCTCGTACGAGCAGTACTTC. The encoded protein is CASSPPGTTSYEQYF.

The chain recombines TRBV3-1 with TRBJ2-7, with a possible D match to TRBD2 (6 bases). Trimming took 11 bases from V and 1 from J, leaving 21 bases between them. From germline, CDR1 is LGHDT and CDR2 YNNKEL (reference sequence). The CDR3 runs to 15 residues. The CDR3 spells CACSPPGLASYEQYF. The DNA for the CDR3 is TGTGCCTGCTCCCCCCCGGGGCTAGCGTCCTACGAGCAGTACTTC.

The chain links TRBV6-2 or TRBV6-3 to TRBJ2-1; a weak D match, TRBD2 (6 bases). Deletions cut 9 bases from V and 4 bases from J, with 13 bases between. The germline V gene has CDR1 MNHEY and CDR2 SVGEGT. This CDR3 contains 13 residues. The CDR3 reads CASREGGYNEQFF. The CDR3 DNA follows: TGTGCCAGTAGAGAGGGAGGATACAATGAGCAGTTCTTC.

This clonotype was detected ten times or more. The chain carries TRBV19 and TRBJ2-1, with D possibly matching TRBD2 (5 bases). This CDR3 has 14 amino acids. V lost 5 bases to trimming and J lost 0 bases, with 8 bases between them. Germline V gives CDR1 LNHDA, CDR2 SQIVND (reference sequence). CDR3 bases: TGTGCCAGTAGTGAACTAGGCTCCTACAATGAGCAGTTCTTC. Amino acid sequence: CASSELGSYNEQFF.